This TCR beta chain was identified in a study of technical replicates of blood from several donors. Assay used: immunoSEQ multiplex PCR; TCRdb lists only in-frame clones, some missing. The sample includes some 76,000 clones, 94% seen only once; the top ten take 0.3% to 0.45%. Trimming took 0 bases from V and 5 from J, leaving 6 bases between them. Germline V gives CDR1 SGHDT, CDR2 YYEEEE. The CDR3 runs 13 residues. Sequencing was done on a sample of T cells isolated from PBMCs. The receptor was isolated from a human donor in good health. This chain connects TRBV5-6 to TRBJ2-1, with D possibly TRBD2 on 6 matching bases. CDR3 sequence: CASSLGGDNEQFF. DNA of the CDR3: TGTGCCAGCAGCTTGGGGGGGGACAATGAGCAGTTCTTC.